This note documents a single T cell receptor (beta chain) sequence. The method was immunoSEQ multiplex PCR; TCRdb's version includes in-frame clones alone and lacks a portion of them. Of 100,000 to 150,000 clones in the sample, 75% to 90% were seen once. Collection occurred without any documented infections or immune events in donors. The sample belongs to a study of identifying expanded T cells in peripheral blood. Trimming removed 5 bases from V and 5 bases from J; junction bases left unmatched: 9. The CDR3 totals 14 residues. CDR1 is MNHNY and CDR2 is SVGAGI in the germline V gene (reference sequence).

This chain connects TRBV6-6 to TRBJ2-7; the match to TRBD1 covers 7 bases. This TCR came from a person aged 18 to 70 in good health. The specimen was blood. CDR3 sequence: CASSPSTGRNEQYF. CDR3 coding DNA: TGTGCCAGCAGTCCTTCGACAGGGCGGAACGAGCAGTACTTC.